The 16 T cell receptor beta chains below all came from one sample that was sequenced in a study of blood T cells in healthy people across ages. It was with a sample-barcoded 5' primer and a J-beta primer mix that a second PCR of roughly 6 to 12 cycles was run. TCRdb re-analysed the 5' RACE reads in MiXCR, keeping a single row per CDR3 protein. This sample yields 950,000 to 1,200,000 distinct CDR3 sequences, of which approximately 38% are seen a single time; around 12% belongs to the top ten. The material sequenced was blood. The source of these receptors is a man aged 18-30 years in good health.

This clonotype was found a few times. V gene TRBV29-1 combines with J gene TRBJ2-1; D not resolved. Trimming cost V 4 bases and J 3 bases, with 10 bases left between them. Germline assignment: CDR1 SQVTM and CDR2 ANQGSEA. The CDR3 is 13 residues long. The CDR3 nucleotides are TGCAGCGTTGGAGGCAGGAACTACAATGAGCAGTTCTTC. This translates into CSVGGRNYNEQFF.

The chain combines TRBV27 with TRBJ2-1; 9 nucleotides align to TRBD1. Matching the DNA end better, TRBJ2-7 makes the J call doubtful. Germline V gene sequence: CDR1 MNHEY, CDR2 SMNVEV (reference sequence). The CDR3 runs to 14 residues. The CDR3: CASRTGGAYNEQYF. In DNA, the CDR3 is TGTGCCAGCAGAACAGGGGGCGCGTACAATGAGCAGTACTTC.

This chain joins TRBV5-4 and TRBJ2-4; 8 bases align to TRBD1. The CDR3 runs to 16 residues. The germline CDR1 and CDR2 sequences are SGHNT and YYREEE (reference sequence). J gave up 3 bases and V 5 bases, and 10 bases lay outside the gene matches. Here the CDR3 reads CASRVGQGAFKNIQYF. The CDR3 nucleotides read TGTGCCAGCAGAGTGGGGCAGGGGGCATTCAAAAACATTCAGTACTTC.

The chain joins TRBV7-9 to TRBJ1-1; D perhaps matches TRBD1 (6 bases). The germline V gene has CDR1 SEHNR and CDR2 FQNEAQ (reference sequence). The CDR3 is made up of 13 amino acids. Trimming took off 1 base at V and 7 bases at J, with 10 bases between the two ends. As DNA, the CDR3 is TGTGCCAGCAGCTTAGACAGGGCGGTTGAAGCTTTCTTT. Amino acids: CASSLDRAVEAFF.

The chain employs TRBV7-2 and TRBJ2-1; 8 nucleotides line up with TRBD1. Germline values: CDR1 SGHTA, CDR2 FQGNSA. The trim removed 4 bases at V and 3 bases at J, leaving 8 bases unmatched. This CDR3 contains 16 residues. The CDR3 sequence: CASSSKRTGYYNEQFF. Here the CDR3 DNA reads TGTGCCAGCAGCTCAAAAAGGACAGGGTACTACAATGAGCAGTTCTTC.

This clonotype was seen more than once but under ten times. The V call is TRBV29-1, the J call TRBJ1-1; unclear D gene. CDR3 length equals 13 residues. CDR1 is SQVTM, CDR2 ANQGSEA, per germline. Trimming cost V 2 bases and J 1 base, with 8 bases left between them. The chain's CDR3 is CSVERGQNTEAFF. The CDR3 bases are TGCAGCGTTGAAAGAGGCCAGAACACTGAAGCTTTCTTT.

This clonotype is judged medium-sized (0.01 to 0.1%). This CDR3 reads CSTSPLGLAGVNEQFF. Written as DNA, the CDR3 is TGCAGTACCTCCCCATTGGGACTAGCGGGGGTGAATGAGCAGTTCTTC. The J gene is TRBJ2-1, the V gene TRBV20-1, with TRBD2 matching over 14 bases. Germline CDR1 is DFQATT and CDR2 is SNEGSKA (reference sequence). The J segment lost 7 bases and the V segment lost 8 bases, leaving 13 bases of the junction unmatched. The CDR3 totals 16 residues.

This clonotype was counted once. The V and J genes are TRBV12-3 or TRBV12-4 and TRBJ2-1; the D gene is possibly TRBD1 (8 bases). The CDR3 is made up of 15 amino acids. Trimming cost V 6 bases and J 6 bases, with 18 bases left between them. CDR3 DNA: TGTGCCAGCAGCTACAGGGGGGGGACGTTCAATGAGCAGTTCTTC. Translated, it gives CASSYRGGTFNEQFF.

The chain has TRBV11-2 and TRBJ2-5; no definite D call. Deletions cut 7 bases from V and 5 bases from J, with 14 bases between. This CDR3 has 13 residues. Germline assignment: CDR1 SGHAT and CDR2 FQNNGV. CDR3 region: CASTRSVRETQYF. The DNA of the CDR3 is TGTGCCAGCACCCGATCGGTTCGGGAGACCCAGTACTTC. Full variable domain (rest looked up from reference TRBV11-2 and TRBJ2-5): EAGVAQSPRYKIIEKRQSVAFWCNPISGHATLYWYQQILGQGPKLLIQFQNNGVVDDSQLPKDRFSAERLKGVDSTLKIQPAKLEDSAVYLCASTRSVRETQYFGPGTRLLVL.

This sequence joins TRBV4-3 and TRBJ2-3; D is unclear. The V gene's germline CDR1 is LGHNA and CDR2 YSLEER. Trimming pared 4 bases from V and 0 bases from J, leaving 14 bases between. The CDR3 is made up of 16 amino acids. The CDR3 coding sequence is TGCGCCAGCAGCCTCTCGCAGGCGGAGAGCACAGATACGCAGTATTTT. Translated: CASSLSQAESTDTQYF.

This chain uses TRBV7-9 with TRBJ2-3, with 9 bases fitting TRBD1. This CDR3 has 16 amino acids. Per germline, CDR1 SEHNR and CDR2 FQNEAQ (reference sequence). Trimming took 3 bases from V and 5 from J; bases not matched to a gene: 9. The CDR3 loop is CASSFPGDREQDTQYF. Written as DNA, the CDR3 is TGTGCCAGCAGCTTTCCTGGGGACAGGGAACAAGATACGCAGTATTTT.

This chain joins TRBV11-2 and TRBJ2-1; possible D gene TRBD1, 5 bases. V was shortened by 1 base and J by 10 bases, with 14 bases between the two germline ends. Germline CDR1 reads SGHAT; CDR2 reads FQNNGV. The CDR3 sequence is 14 residues long. The CDR3 protein is CASSLGQISYEQFF. The CDR3 nucleotides read TGTGCCAGCAGCTTAGGACAGATCTCCTACGAGCAGTTCTTC.

This clonotype was detected only a few times. The gene calls are TRBV12-3 or TRBV12-4 and TRBJ2-1; 7 positions match TRBD1. Trimming cost V 3 bases and J 6 bases; bases outside gene matches: 8. The CDR3 loop spans 15 amino acids. The CDR3 region has the DNA TGTGCCAGCAGTTTCAGACAGGGAACAGGCAATGAGCAGTTCTTC. This sequence encodes CASSFRQGTGNEQFF.

There are a few counts of this clonotype. The chain is built from TRBV6-5 and TRBJ2-3; unclear D gene. Trimming shortened V by 7 bases and J by 4 bases, and 12 bases separated the two germline ends. This CDR3 comprises 13 residues. Germline assignment: CDR1 MNHEY and CDR2 SVGAGI. The CDR3 sequence: CASTRLPSDTQYF. For the CDR3, the DNA is TGTGCCAGCACCAGATTACCCTCAGATACGCAGTATTTT.

This clonotype was recorded a few times. This chain connects TRBV6-2 or TRBV6-3 to TRBJ1-1; the match to TRBD1 covers 7 bases. The V gene's germline CDR1 is MNHEY and CDR2 SVGEGT. The CDR3 contains 15 residues. Losses at the gene ends were 5 bases for V and 4 bases for J; bases not matched to a gene: 10. The CDR3 DNA sequence: TGTGCCAGCAGTCTTACGTCTTCAGGGGGCACTGAAGCTTTCTTT. Amino acids: CASSLTSSGGTEAFF.

The chain couples TRBV6-4 to TRBJ1-1; TRBD1 might be the D (5 bases). Germline V gene sequence: CDR1 MRHNA, CDR2 SNTAGT. Trimming took 4 bases from V and 4 from J, leaving 10 bases between them. The CDR3 contains 13 residues. The CDR3 loop is CASSARVGTEAFF. The CDR3 coding sequence is TGTGCCAGCAGTGCCAGGGTGGGCACTGAAGCTTTCTTT.